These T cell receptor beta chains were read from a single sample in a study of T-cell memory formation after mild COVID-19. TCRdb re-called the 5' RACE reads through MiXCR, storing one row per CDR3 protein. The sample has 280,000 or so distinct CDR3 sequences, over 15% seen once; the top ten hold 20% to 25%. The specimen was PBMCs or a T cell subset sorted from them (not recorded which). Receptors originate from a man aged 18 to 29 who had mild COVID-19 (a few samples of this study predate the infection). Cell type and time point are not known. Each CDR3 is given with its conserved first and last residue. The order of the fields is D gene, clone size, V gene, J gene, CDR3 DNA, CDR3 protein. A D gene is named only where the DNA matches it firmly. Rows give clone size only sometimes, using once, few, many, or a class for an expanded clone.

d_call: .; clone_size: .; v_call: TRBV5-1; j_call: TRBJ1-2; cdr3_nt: TGCGCCAGCAGCTTGGCGGGCGGGCCGGGAAAACGAAGCTACACCTTC; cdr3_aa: CASSLAGGPGKRSYTF
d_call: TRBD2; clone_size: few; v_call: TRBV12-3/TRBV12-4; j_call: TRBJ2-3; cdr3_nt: TGTGCCAGCACCATGGCCCGATCTAGCGGGGGGGTAAATACGCAGTATTTT; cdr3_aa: CASTMARSSGGVNTQYF
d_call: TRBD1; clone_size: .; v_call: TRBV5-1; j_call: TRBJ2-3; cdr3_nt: TGCGCCAGCAGCCCGGGACAGAGGAGACTTGATACGCAGTATTTT; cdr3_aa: CASSPGQRRLDTQYF
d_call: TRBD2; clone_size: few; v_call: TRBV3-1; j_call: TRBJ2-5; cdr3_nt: TGTGCCAGCAGCCAAGGTCCTGGCGGGGGGATACAAGAGACCCAGTACTTC; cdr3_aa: CASSQGPGGGIQETQYF
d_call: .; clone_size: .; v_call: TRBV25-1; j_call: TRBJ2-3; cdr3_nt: TGTGCCAGCAGTGAATGGACCTCGTGGTGGGCAGATACGCAGTATTTT; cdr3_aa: CASSEWTSWWADTQYF
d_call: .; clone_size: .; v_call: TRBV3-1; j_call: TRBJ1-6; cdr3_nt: TGTGCCAGCAGTAGAACGGACAGTTCACCCCTCCACTTT; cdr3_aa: CASSRTDSSPLHF
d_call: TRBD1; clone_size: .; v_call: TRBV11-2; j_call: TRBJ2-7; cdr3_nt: TGTGCCAGCAGCCGCGGACAGGAATCCTACGAGCAGTACTTC; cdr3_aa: CASSRGQESYEQYF
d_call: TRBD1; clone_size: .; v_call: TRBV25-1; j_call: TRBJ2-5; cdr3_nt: TGTGCCAGCAGCGCAGGACAGGGGGCGGGAGAGACCCAGTACTTC; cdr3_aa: CASSAGQGAGETQYF
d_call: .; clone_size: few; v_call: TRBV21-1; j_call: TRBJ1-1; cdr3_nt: TGTGCCAGCAGCAAAGACCAGGACACTGAAGCTTTCTTT; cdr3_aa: CASSKDQDTEAFF
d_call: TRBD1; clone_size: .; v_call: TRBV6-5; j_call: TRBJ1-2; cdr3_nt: TGTGCCAGCAGCCTAGGGACAGGGACTTCAGGCTACACCTTC; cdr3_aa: CASSLGTGTSGYTF
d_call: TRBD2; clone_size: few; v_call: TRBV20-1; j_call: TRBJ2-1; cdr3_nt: TGCAGTGCTAGAGCGGCGGCTAGCGGGGCGAAATCGGAGTTCTTC; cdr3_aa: CSARAAASGAKSEFF
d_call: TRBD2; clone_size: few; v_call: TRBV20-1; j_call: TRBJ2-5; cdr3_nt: TGCAGTGCTACTAGCGGGGGGGAAGAGACCCAGTACTTC; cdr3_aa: CSATSGGEETQYF
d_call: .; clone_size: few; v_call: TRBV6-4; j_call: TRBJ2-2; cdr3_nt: TGTGCCAGCAGTGCGTCAGGATCCACCGGGGAGCTGTTTTTT; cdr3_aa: CASSASGSTGELFF
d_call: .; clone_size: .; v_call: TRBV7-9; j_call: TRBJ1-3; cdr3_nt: TGTGCCAGCAGCTCCGACAGGTTCTCTGGAAACACCATATATTTT; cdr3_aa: CASSSDRFSGNTIYF
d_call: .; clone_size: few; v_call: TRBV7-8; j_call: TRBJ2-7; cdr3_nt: TGTGCCAGCAGCTTAGTTCCTTACTCCTACGAGCAGTACTTC; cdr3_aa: CASSLVPYSYEQYF
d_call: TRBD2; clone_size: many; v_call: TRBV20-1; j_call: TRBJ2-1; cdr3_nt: TGCAGTGCTAATCCGGGGGGGCCGGTCGATGAGCAGTTCTTC; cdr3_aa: CSANPGGPVDEQFF
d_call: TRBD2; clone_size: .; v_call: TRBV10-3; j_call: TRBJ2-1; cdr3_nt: TGTGCCATCAGTGGGACTAGCGGGGGTAATGAGCAGTTCTTC; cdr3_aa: CAISGTSGGNEQFF
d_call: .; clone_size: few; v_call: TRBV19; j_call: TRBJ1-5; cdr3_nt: TGTGCCAGTAGTCCTAGACAGGCCTACAATCAGCCCCAGCATTTT; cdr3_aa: CASSPRQAYNQPQHF
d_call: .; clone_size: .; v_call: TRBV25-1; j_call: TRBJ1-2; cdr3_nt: TGTGCCAGCAGTGTTGACAGACTCGACGACTATGGCTACACCTTC; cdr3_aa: CASSVDRLDDYGYTF
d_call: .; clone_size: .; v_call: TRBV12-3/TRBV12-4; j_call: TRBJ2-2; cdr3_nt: TGTGCCAGCAGTAGAATGGGGACGTTTGTCCCCGGGGAGCTGTTTTTT; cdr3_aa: CASSRMGTFVPGELFF
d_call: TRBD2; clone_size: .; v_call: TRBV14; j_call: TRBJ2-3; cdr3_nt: TGTGCCAGCGGATTAGCGGGGGCGAATACGCAGTATTTT; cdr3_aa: CASGLAGANTQYF
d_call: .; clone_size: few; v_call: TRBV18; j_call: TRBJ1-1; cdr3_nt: TGTGCCAGCTCACCGGGCAGAGAACTGACTGAAGCTTTCTTT; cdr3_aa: CASSPGRELTEAFF
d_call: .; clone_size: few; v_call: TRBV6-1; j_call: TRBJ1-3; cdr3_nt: TGTGCCAGCAGTGAAGGAGGCGGGAGCTCTGGAAACACCATATATTTT; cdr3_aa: CASSEGGGSSGNTIYF
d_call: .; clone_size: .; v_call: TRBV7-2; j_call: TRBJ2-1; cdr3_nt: TGTGCCAGCAGCACAGCCCGTCCCGACAATGAGCAGTTCTTC; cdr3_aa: CASSTARPDNEQFF
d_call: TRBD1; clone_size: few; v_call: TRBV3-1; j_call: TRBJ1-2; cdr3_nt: TGTGCCAGCAGCCCCCGTCCAGGGGGCGGTGGCTACACCTTC; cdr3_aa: CASSPRPGGGGYTF
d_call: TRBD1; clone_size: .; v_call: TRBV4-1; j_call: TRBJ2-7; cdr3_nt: TGCGCCAGCAGCCCAACAGACAGGGTGGATTACGAGCAGTACTTC; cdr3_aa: CASSPTDRVDYEQYF
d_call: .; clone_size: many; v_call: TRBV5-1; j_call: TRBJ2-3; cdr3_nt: TGCGCCAGCAGCTTGGAATCCAGGCCCACAGATACGCAGTATTTT; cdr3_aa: CASSLESRPTDTQYF
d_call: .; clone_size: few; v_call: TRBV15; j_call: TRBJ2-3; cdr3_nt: TGTGCCACCAGCAGAGTTATCTCTAAAGATACGCAGTATTTT; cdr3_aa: CATSRVISKDTQYF
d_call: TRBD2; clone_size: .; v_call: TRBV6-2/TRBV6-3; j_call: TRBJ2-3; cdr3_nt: TGTGCCAGCAGGACTAGCGAGGCAGATACGCAGTATTTT; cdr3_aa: CASRTSEADTQYF
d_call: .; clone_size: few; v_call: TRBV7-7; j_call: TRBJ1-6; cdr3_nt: TGTGCCAGCAGCTTAGAGGTGACAGGTTACTCCTATAATTCACCCCTCCACTTT; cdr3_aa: CASSLEVTGYSYNSPLHF
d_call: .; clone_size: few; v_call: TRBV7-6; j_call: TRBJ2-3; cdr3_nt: TGTGCCAGCAGCCCGGGGGTGGTAGATACGCAGTATTTT; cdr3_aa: CASSPGVVDTQYF
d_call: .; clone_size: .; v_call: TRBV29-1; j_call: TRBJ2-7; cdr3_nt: TGCAGCCCGACGGACCGACTCTCCTACGAGCAGTACTTC; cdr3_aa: CSPTDRLSYEQYF
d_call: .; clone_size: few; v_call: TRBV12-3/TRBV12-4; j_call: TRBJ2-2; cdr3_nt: TGTGCCAGCAGTTACACAGCGAACACCGGGGAGCTGTTTTTT; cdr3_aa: CASSYTANTGELFF
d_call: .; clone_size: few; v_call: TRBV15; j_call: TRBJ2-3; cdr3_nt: TGTGCCACCAGCAGAGATGTTTCGTCCCCCGTCAGACACCAGAAAGGTCCTAGCACAGATACGCAGTATTTT; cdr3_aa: CATSRDVSSPVRHQKGPSTDTQYF
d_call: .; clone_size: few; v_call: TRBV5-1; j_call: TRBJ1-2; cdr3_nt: TGCGCCAGCAGCGAACCAGGCGGTGGCTACACCTTC; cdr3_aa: CASSEPGGGYTF
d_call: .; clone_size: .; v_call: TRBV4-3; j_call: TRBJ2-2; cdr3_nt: TGCGCCAGCAGCCAAGATCCAGGGTCCGGGGAGCTGTTTTTT; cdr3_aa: CASSQDPGSGELFF
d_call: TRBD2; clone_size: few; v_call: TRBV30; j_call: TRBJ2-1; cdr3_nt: TGTGCCTGGAGTCGCGGGGGGACGTACAATGAGCAGTTCTTC; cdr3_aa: CAWSRGGTYNEQFF
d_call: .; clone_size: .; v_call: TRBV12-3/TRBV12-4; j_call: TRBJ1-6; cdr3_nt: TGTGCCAGCAGTTTGGCGGACAGCCTGGGCGATAATTCACCCCTCCACTTT; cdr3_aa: CASSLADSLGDNSPLHF
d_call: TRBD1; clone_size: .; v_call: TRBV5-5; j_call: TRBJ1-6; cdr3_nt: TGTGCCAGCAGCACAACGGACAGGATCGGGTCACCCCTCCACTTT; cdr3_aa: CASSTTDRIGSPLHF
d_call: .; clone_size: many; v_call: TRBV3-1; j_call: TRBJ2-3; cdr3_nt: TGTGCCAGCAGCCAAGACGGCGGAACAGATACGCAGTATTTT; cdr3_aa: CASSQDGGTDTQYF
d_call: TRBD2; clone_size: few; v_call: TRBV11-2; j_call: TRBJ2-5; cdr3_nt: TGTGCCAGCAGCTTAGTCGGCGGGGGTAACCAAGAGACCCAGTACTTC; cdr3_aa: CASSLVGGGNQETQYF
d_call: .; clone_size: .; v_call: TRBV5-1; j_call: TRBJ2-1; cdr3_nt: TGCGCCAGCGGGGAGCGGAGCTCCTACAATGAGCAGTTCTTC; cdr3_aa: CASGERSSYNEQFF
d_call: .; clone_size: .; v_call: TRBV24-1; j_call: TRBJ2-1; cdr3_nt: TGTGCCACCAGTGATTACTCCGACCTCACCCCTTCTGAGCAGTTCTTC; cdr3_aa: CATSDYSDLTPSEQFF
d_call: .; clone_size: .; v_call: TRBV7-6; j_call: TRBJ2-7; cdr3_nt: TGTGCCAGCAGCCAGGGGACATCGGACTACGAGCAGTACTTC; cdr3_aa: CASSQGTSDYEQYF
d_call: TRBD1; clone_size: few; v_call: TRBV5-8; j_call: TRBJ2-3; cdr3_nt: TGTGCCAGCAGCCAGGCCGGACAGGGGGCAGATACGCAGTATTTT; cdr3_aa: CASSQAGQGADTQYF
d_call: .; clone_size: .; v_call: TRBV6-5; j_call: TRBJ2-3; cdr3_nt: TGTGCCAGCAGTTCCCTTTTCGGGGGCTTCCCAGATACGCAGTATTTT; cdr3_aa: CASSSLFGGFPDTQYF
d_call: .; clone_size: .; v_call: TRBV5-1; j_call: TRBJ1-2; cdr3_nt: TGCGCCAGCAGCTTGGGAGTCTATGGCTACACCTTC; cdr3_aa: CASSLGVYGYTF
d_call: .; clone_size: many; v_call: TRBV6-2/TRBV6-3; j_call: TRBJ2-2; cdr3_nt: TGTGCCAGCAGTTACTCGGACTCGAACACCGGGGAGCTGTTTTTT; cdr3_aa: CASSYSDSNTGELFF
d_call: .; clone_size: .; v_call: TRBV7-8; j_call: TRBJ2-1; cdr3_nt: TGTGCCAGCAGCGGAGGGGCAGAGTACAATGAGCAGTTCTTC; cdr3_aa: CASSGGAEYNEQFF
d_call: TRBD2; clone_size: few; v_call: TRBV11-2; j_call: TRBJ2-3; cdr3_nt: TGTGCCAGCAGCTTACGGGGGGGCAAACCCTGGAGCGGCACAGATACGCAGTATTTT; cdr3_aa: CASSLRGGKPWSGTDTQYF